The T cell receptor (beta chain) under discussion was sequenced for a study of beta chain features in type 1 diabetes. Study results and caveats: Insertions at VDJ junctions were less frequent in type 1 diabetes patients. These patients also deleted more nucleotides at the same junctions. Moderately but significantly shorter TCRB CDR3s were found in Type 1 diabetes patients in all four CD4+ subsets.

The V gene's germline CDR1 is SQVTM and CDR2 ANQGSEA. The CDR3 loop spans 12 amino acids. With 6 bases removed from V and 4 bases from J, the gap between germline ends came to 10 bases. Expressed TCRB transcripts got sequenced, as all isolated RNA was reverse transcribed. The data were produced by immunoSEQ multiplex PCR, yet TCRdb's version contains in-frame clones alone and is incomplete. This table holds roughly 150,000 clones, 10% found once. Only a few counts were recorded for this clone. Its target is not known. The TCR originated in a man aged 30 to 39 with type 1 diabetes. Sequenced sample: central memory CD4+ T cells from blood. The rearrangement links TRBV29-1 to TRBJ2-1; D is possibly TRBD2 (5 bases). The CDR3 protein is CSVASGYNEQFF. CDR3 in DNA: TGCAGCGTCGCCAGCGGTTACAATGAGCAGTTCTTC.